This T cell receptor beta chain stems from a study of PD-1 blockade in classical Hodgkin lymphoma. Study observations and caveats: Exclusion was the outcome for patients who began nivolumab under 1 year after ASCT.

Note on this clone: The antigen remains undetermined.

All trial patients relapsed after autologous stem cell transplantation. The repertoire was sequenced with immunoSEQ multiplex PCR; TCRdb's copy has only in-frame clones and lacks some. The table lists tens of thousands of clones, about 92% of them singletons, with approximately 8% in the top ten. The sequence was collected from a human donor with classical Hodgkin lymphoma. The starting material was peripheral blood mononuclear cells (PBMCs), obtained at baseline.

The chain's CDR3 is CASSDEQPTNTGELFF. The CDR3 DNA reads TGTGCCAGCAGTGATGAGCAGCCTACGAACACCGGGGAGCTGTTTTTT. The chain is built from TRBV2 and TRBJ2-2, with D hard to call. Germline CDR1 SNHLY, CDR2 FYNNEI. Trimming shortened V by 3 bases and J by 0 bases, and 11 bases separated the two germline ends. The CDR3 totals 16 residues. The variable domain in full, completed from reference TRBV2 and TRBJ2-2, reads EPEVTQTPSHQVTQMGQEVILRCVPISNHLYFYWYRQILGQKVEFLVSFYNNEISEKSEIFDDQFSVERPDGSNFTLKIRSTKLEDSAMYFCASSDEQPTNTGELFFGEGSRLTVL.